This TCR beta chain was sequenced in a study of siplizumab effects on memory and regulatory T cells. The method was immunoSEQ multiplex PCR; TCRdb's version includes in-frame clones alone and lacks a portion of them. The sample lists around 78,000 clones, 91% occurring once. CDR3 length: 16 amino acids. Germline values: CDR1 SEHNR, CDR2 FQNEAQ (reference sequence). V was shortened by 2 bases and J by 4 bases, with 15 bases between the two germline ends. Study-level findings and limits: A naive or memory phenotype could not be assigned to roughly 80-96% of the proliferating CD4+ or CD8+ clones. The drug siplizumab significantly decreased the alloreactive sequences that could be traced to unstimulated CD4+ memory cells.

As for this clone: Its antigen is currently unknown.

This chain connects TRBV7-9 to TRBJ2-1; D is undetermined. The source of this sequence is a human donor in good health. The sequencing input was CD8+ T cells sorted from blood. CDR3 region: CASSLKEPDRYNEQFF. Written as DNA, the CDR3 is TGTGCCAGCAGCTTAAAGGAGCCGGATAGATACAATGAGCAGTTCTTC.